These 20 T cell receptor beta chains originate from one sample sequenced in a study of blood T cell repertoires in COVID-19. Clones were sequenced by immunoSEQ multiplex PCR, and TCRdb holds only the in-frame ones, with some missing. The data contain 200,000 to 250,000 clones, more than 80% of them singletons. The sample comprised PBMCs or T cells enriched from blood (not recorded which). These receptors were obtained from a woman between 18 and 29 years old in a cohort exposed to, infected with or recovered from COVID-19 (not recorded which).

The V call is TRBV14, the J call TRBJ1-1; tentatively, D is TRBD1 (5 bases). The CDR3 is 16 amino acids. Trimming took off 5 bases at V and 0 bases at J, with 16 bases between the two ends. Germline V lookup: CDR1 SGHDN, CDR2 FVKESK. The CDR3 loop reads CASSLSGGGMNTEAFF. The CDR3 coding sequence is TGTGCCAGCAGCTTAAGCGGGGGGGGGATGAACACTGAAGCTTTCTTT.

This sequence joins TRBV2 and TRBJ1-5, with no clear D. With 3 bases removed from V and 4 bases from J, the gap between germline ends came to 10 bases. This CDR3 comprises 14 residues. Germline V gene data show CDR1 as SNHLY and CDR2 as FYNNEI. CDR3 residues: CASSDSQVNQPQHF. The DNA for the CDR3 is TGTGCCAGCAGTGATAGTCAGGTTAATCAGCCCCAGCATTTT.

This chain uses TRBV5-8 with TRBJ1-6, with D perhaps TRBD1 (6 bases). The CDR3 covers 15 residues. Trimming removed 2 bases from V and 8 bases from J, with 14 bases in between. Germline V CDR1 and CDR2: SGHTS, YDEGEE. CDR3 sequence (DNA): TGTGCCAGCAGCTTCCCGACAGGCTTCTATTCACCCCTCCACTTT. Protein product: CASSFPTGFYSPLHF.

This sequence joins TRBV29-1 and TRBJ1-2; D perhaps matches TRBD1 (5 bases). Germline CDR1 and CDR2: SQVTM and ANQGSEA. V lost 3 bases and J 1 base, leaving 6 bases between the germline ends. This CDR3 contains 12 residues. CDR3 nucleotides: TGCAGCGTTGAGACAGATAACTATGGCTACACCTTC. This gives the protein CSVETDNYGYTF.

The chain uses TRBV27 and TRBJ1-1; TRBD1 aligns across 7 bases. CDR3 length equals 13 residues. CDR1 and CDR2 from the germline V gene are MNHEY and SMNVEV (reference sequence). The V segment lost 10 bases and the J segment 0 bases; nucleotides outside the gene matches: 5. The CDR3 DNA follows: TGTGCCACCTTGACAGGGATGAACACTGAAGCTTTCTTT. It encodes CATLTGMNTEAFF.

The chain combines TRBV6-5 with TRBJ1-4; 9 bases are shared with TRBD1. Trimming cost V 8 bases and J 8 bases; bases outside gene matches: 12. The CDR3 has 15 residues. Germline V CDR1 and CDR2: MNHEY, SVGAGI. The CDR3 spells CASGAVGDRGEKLFF. The DNA for the CDR3 is TGTGCCAGCGGCGCGGTGGGAGACAGGGGGGAAAAACTGTTTTTT.

This chain links TRBV25-1 with TRBJ1-4; TRBD1 might be the D (6 bases). Looked up from germline, CDR1 is MGHDK and CDR2 is SYGVNS. The CDR3 runs 15 residues. Trimming shortened V by 6 bases and J by 7 bases, and 18 bases separated the two germline ends. CDR3: CASSVGGHGAEKLFF. DNA for the CDR3: TGTGCCAGCAGCGTAGGGGGACACGGAGCTGAAAAACTGTTTTTT.

Points on this clone: Germline is not matched at one junction end, which may reflect a read error. This rearrangement joins TRBV7-7 to TRBJ2-1; 8 nucleotides agree with TRBD2. CDR1 is SSHAT and CDR2 is FNYEAQ in the germline V gene (reference sequence). The CDR3 extends over 16 amino acids. The CDR3 DNA is TGTGCTAGCAGCTTGGCAGGAGCGGGAGTCTACAATGAGCAGTTCTTC. Amino acids: CASSLAGAGVYNEQFF.

The J gene is TRBJ2-2, the V gene TRBV3-1 (or the pseudogene TRBV3-2); a weak D match, TRBD1 (5 bases). The length of the CDR3 is 14 residues. Trimming cost V 5 bases and J 3 bases, with 10 bases left between them. The germline V gene has CDR1 LGHDT and CDR2 YNNKEL (reference sequence). The CDR3 loop is CASSSDSYTGELFF. Here the CDR3 DNA reads TGTGCCAGCAGCTCCGACAGTTACACCGGGGAGCTGTTTTTT.

V and J are TRBV4-2 and TRBJ1-1, with 10 bases lining up with TRBD1. Germline values: CDR1 LGHNA, CDR2 YNFKEQ. The CDR3 extends over 14 amino acids. Trimming took 6 bases from V and 5 from J; bases not matched to a gene: 6. DNA of the CDR3: TGTGCCAGCAGTTCTCCGGGACAGGGGACTGAAGCTTTCTTT. This sequence encodes CASSSPGQGTEAFF.

V usage is TRBV7-9 and J usage is TRBJ1-2; 8 positions agree with TRBD1. The CDR3 is 15 amino acids. Germline values: CDR1 SEHNR, CDR2 FQNEAQ (reference sequence). With 2 bases clipped from V and 4 bases from J, the junction kept 6 bases outside the gene matches. The CDR3, as DNA: TGTGCCAGCAGCTTACCGGGACAGGTGGGCTATGGCTACACCTTC. This translates into CASSLPGQVGYGYTF.

In its sample, this clone was seen once. The CDR3 DNA reads TGCGCCAGCAGCTTGGGGCAGGGGGCTTTCAACACTGAAGCTTTCTTT. It is translated as CASSLGQGAFNTEAFF. The rearrangement uses TRBV5-1 and TRBJ1-1; TRBD1 agrees at 8 bases. The CDR3 covers 16 residues. The trim removed 0 bases at V and 2 bases at J, leaving 6 bases unmatched. Germline values: CDR1 SGHRS, CDR2 YFSETQ.

This rearrangement joins TRBV6-5 to TRBJ1-2; D is possibly TRBD1 (6 bases). Germline V gene sequence: CDR1 MNHEY, CDR2 SVGAGI. The CDR3 length is 14 residues. V lost 6 bases and J 4 bases, leaving 15 bases between the germline ends. CDR3 DNA sequence: TGTGCCAGCAGGTCTGTGAGACAGGTCTATGGCTACACCTTC. Its protein product is CASRSVRQVYGYTF.

In its sample, this clone was seen a few times. This chain joins TRBV5-4 and TRBJ2-7; TRBD2 might be the D (7 bases). Looked up from germline, CDR1 is SGHNT and CDR2 is YYREEE (reference sequence). Trimming cost V 5 bases and J 5 bases, with 20 bases left between them. This CDR3 spans 15 amino acids. CDR3 nucleotide sequence: TGTGCCAGCAGACCCGCGGCTCGGGGGGCCGACGAGCAGTACTTC. Translation: CASRPAARGADEQYF.

This chain connects TRBV11-2 to TRBJ2-3; D might be TRBD1 (5 bases). CDR3 length equals 14 residues. Germline values: CDR1 SGHAT, CDR2 FQNNGV. V was cut by 5 bases and J by 0 bases, with 9 bases left in between. CDR3 in DNA: TGTGCCAGCAGCCAGGACACCAGCACAGATACGCAGTATTTT. Encoded protein: CASSQDTSTDTQYF.

The V gene is TRBV5-1, the J gene TRBJ1-1, with 9 bases fitting TRBD1. V trimming: 1 base; J trimming: 7 bases; junction bases outside the gene matches: 8. Germline lookup yields CDR1 SGHRS and CDR2 YFSETQ. The CDR3 length is 15 residues. The CDR3 DNA is TGCGCCAGCAGCTTGACCGGGACAGGGATCCTTGAAGCTTTCTTT. It specifies CASSLTGTGILEAFF.

The rearrangement links TRBV11-3 to TRBJ2-2; 13 positions match TRBD2. The germline gives CDR1 SGHNT, CDR2 YENEEA. After removal of 5 bases from V and 4 bases from J, the junction contained 10 bases not matched to a gene. The CDR3 loop spans 18 amino acids. The CDR3 protein is CASSPPGLAGASTGELFF. DNA of the CDR3: TGTGCCAGCAGCCCGCCTGGACTAGCGGGAGCGAGCACCGGGGAGCTGTTTTTT.

V usage is TRBV2 and J usage is TRBJ1-1; 8 bases align to TRBD1. Germline assignment: CDR1 SNHLY and CDR2 FYNNEI. The CDR3 loop spans 13 amino acids. The ends lost 8 bases at V and 5 bases at J; junction bases unmatched: 7. CDR3 DNA sequence: TGTGCCAGCGCCGGACAGGGTTGGACTGAAGCTTTCTTT. It yields the protein CASAGQGWTEAFF. Full variable domain (missing parts from reference TRBV2 and TRBJ1-1): EPEVTQTPSHQVTQMGQEVILRCVPISNHLYFYWYRQILGQKVEFLVSFYNNEISEKSEIFDDQFSVERPDGSNFTLKIRSTKLEDSAMYFCASAGQGWTEAFFGQGTRLTVV.

The DNA of the CDR3 is TGTGCCAGCAGCTTAACTGGGTGGTCTAGCGGGCCCCCGGATGAGCAGTTCTTC. This gives the protein CASSLTGWSSGPPDEQFF. The chain is built from TRBV7-3 and TRBJ2-1; 8 positions match TRBD2. CDR1 and CDR2 (germline): SGHTA, FQGTGA. With 0 bases clipped from V and 8 bases from J, the junction kept 15 bases outside the gene matches. CDR3 length: 18 residues.

CDR3 residues: CASSLGLAGGSREQYF. In DNA form, the CDR3 reads TGTGCCAGCAGCCTAGGCTTAGCGGGAGGCAGTCGGGAGCAGTACTTC. This chain connects TRBV5-6 to TRBJ2-7; 10 nucleotides line up with TRBD2. The CDR3 has 16 amino acids. V was clipped by 4 bases and J by 7 bases; unmatched bases: 14. Germline CDR1 SGHDT, CDR2 YYEEEE. Drawing the rest from reference TRBV5-6 and TRBJ2-7, the complete variable domain is DAGVTQSPTHLIKTRGQQVTLRCSPKSGHDTVSWYQQALGQGPQFIFQYYEEEERQRGNFPDRFSGHQFPNYSSELNVNALLLGDSALYLCASSLGLAGGSREQYFGPGTRLTVT.